Described below is a single T cell receptor (beta chain) sequence and its context. The data belong to a study of blood T cell repertoires in COVID-19. Study at large: Whether acute or convalescent, the COVID-19 samples came from the United States, Italy and Spain. T cells, B-cell-depleted T cells, or PBMCs provided the cDNA or gDNA that served as material.

How the authors handled the data: The authors estimated nucleated cell counts from reference gene primer amplification. Only in-frame clones appear in the TCRdb table, and some are missing; sequencing was by immunoSEQ multiplex PCR. That table furnishes V, J and clone size, whereas the DNA furnished D and trimming. The repertoire holds approximately 80,000 clones, with 86% as singletons. Specimen: peripheral blood. The receptor was isolated from a man aged 45 to 65 with active COVID-19.

CDR3 region: CATSGIPGQNYEQYF. CDR3 sequence (DNA): TGTGCCACCAGCGGGATCCCGGGACAGAACTACGAGCAGTACTTC. The chain is built from TRBV15 and TRBJ2-7; TRBD1 agrees at 7 bases. V lost 5 bases and J lost 3; bases outside the gene matches: 10. Germline CDR1 reads LNHNV; CDR2 reads YYDKDF (reference sequence). This CDR3 is 15 amino acids long.